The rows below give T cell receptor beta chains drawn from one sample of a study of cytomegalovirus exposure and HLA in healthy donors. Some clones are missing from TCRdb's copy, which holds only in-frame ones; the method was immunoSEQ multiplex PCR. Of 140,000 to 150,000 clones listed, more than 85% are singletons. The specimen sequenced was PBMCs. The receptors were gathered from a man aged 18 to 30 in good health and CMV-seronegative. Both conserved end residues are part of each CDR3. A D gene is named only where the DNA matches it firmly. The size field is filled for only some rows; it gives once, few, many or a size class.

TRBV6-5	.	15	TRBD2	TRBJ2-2	TGTGCCAGCACTCTCCTAGCGGAGAACACCGGGGAGCTGTTTTTT	CASTLLAENTGELFF
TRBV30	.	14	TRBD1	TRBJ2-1	TGTGCCATGGACAGGGTTATGGGATACAATGAGCAGTTCTTC	CAMDRVMGYNEQFF
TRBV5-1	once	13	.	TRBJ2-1	TGCGCCAGCAGCCCAGGGACTCCCAATGAGCAGTTCTTC	CASSPGTPNEQFF
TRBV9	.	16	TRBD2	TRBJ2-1	TGTGCCAGCAGCGTAGGAGCCAGCGGGAGCTACAATGAGCAGTTCTTC	CASSVGASGSYNEQFF
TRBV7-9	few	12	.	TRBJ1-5	TGTGCCAGCAGCTTAACTAATCAGCCCCAGCATTTT	CASSLTNQPQHF
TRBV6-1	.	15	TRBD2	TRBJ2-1	TGTGCCAGCAGTGCCGGGACTAGCGGGGGGGGTGAGCAGTTCTTC	CASSAGTSGGGEQFF
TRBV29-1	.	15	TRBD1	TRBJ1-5	TGCAGCGTCGGGGACAGGGGAGGGAGCAATCAGCCCCAGCATTTT	CSVGDRGGSNQPQHF
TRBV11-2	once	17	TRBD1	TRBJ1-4	TGTGCCAGCAGCGATCCGGGACAGGGGACTAGGGGTGAAAAACTGTTTTTT	CASSDPGQGTRGEKLFF
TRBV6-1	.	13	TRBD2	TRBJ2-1	TGTGCCAGCCATAGCGGGGCCGAGAAGGGGCAGTTCTTC	CASHSGAEKGQFF
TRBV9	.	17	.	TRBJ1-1	TGTGCCAGCAGCGTAGACCCCAGCACAGTTATGAACACTGAAGCTTTCTTT	CASSVDPSTVMNTEAFF
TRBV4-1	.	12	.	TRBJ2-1	TGCGCCAGCAGCCAATTAGCAAATGAGCAGTTCTTC	CASSQLANEQFF
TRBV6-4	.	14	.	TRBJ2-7	TGTGCCAGCAGTGCCCGTCCAGGCCCCTACGAGCAGTACTTC	CASSARPGPYEQYF
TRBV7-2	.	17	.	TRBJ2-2	TGTGCCAGCAGCTTAGACCCTAGCCGTACTAACACCGGGGAGCTGTTTTTT	CASSLDPSRTNTGELFF
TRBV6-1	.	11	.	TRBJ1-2	TGTGCCAGCAGTTATGAGTGGGGCTACACCTTC	CASSYEWGYTF
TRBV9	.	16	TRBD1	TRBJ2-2	TGTGCCAGCAGCGTTCCGGGACAGGCTAACACCGGGGAGCTGTTTTTT	CASSVPGQANTGELFF
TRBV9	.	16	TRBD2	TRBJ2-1	TGTGCCAGCAGCGTAGCTACGGGGGGGCATTACAATGAGCAGTTCTTC	CASSVATGGHYNEQFF
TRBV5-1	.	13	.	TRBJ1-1	TGCGCCAGCAGCAGCGGACCTGGGACTGAAGCTTTCTTT	CASSSGPGTEAFF
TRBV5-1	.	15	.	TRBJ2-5	TGCGCCAGCAGCTTGTTTAATGCAGTCCAAGAGACCCAGTACTTC	CASSLFNAVQETQYF
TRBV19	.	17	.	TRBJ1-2	TGTGCCAGTAGTATAAGGTCCGGGGGGAGGTTGTGGTATGGCTACACCTTC	CASSIRSGGRLWYGYTF
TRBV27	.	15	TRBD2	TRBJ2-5	TGTGCCAGCAGTTTATTTACTAGCGGTACCGAGACCCAGTACTTC	CASSLFTSGTETQYF
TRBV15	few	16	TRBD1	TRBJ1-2	TGTGCCACCAGCAGAGATCGACGAGGACAGGGATATGGCTACACCTTC	CATSRDRRGQGYGYTF
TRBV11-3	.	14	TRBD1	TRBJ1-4	TGTGCCAGCAGCCGACAGGGTCGGGGTGAAAAACTGTTTTTT	CASSRQGRGEKLFF
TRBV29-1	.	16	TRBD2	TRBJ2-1	TGCAGCGTCATCAGACTAGCGGGGCTTCCCTACAATGAGCAGTTCTTC	CSVIRLAGLPYNEQFF
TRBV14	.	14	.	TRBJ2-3	TGTGCCAGCAGCCAAGATCCAGGGGCAGATACGCAGTATTTT	CASSQDPGADTQYF
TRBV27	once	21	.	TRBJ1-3	TGTGCCAGCAGTTTATGGGCCTTCGACCCCGGGACTGAGAGCTCTGGAAACACCATATATTTT	CASSLWAFDPGTESSGNTIYF